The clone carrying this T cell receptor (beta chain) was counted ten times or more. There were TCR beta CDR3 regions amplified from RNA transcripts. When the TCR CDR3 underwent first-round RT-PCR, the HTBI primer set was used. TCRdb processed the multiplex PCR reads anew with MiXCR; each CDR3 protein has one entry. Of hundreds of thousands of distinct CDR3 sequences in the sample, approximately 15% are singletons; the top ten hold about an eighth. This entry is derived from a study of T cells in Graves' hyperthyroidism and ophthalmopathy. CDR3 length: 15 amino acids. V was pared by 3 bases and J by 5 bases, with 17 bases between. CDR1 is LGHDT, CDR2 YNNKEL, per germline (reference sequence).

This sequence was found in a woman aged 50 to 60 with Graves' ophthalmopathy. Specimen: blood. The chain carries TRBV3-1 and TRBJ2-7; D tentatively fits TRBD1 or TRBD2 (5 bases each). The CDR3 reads CASSHRDPTINEQYF. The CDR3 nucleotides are TGTGCCAGCAGCCACCGGGACCCCACCATCAACGAGCAGTACTTC.